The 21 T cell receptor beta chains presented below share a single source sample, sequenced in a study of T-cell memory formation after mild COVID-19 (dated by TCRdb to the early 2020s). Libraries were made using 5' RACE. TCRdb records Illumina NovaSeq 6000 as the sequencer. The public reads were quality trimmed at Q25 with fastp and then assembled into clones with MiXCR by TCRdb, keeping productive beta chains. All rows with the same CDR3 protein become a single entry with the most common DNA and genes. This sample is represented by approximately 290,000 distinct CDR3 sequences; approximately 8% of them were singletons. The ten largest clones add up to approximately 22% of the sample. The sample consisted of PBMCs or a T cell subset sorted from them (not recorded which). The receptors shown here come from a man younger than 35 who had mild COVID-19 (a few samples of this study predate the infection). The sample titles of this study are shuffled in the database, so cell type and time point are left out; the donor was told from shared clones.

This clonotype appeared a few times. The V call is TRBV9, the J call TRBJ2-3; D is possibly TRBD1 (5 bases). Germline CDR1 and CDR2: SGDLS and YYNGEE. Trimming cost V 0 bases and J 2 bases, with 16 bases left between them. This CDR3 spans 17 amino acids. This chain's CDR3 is CASSVGRVYRITDTQYF. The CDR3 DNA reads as TGTGCCAGCAGCGTAGGTAGGGTGTACAGGATCACAGATACGCAGTATTTT.

CDR3 coding DNA: TGTGCCAGCAGAGACATCACAGATACGCAGTATTTT. Translation: CASRDITDTQYF. The chain carries TRBV6-1 and TRBJ2-3; no firm D call. The germline V gene has CDR1 MNHNS and CDR2 SASEGT. The germline V and J ends were trimmed by 6 bases and 2 bases, with 6 bases remaining between them. The CDR3 covers 12 residues.

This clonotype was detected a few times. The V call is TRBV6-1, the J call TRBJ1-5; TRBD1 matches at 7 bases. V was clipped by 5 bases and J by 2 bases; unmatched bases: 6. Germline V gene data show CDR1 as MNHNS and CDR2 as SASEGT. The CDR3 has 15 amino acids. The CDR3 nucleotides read TGTGCCAGCAGTCTGGACAGGTTGGGCAATCAGCCCCAGCATTTT. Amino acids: CASSLDRLGNQPQHF.

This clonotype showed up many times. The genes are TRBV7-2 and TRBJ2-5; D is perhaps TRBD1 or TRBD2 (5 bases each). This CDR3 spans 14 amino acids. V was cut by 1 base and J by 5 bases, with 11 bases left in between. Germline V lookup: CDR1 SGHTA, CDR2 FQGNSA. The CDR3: CASSLDGAAETQYF. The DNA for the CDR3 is TGTGCCAGCAGCTTAGACGGGGCGGCCGAGACCCAGTACTTC.

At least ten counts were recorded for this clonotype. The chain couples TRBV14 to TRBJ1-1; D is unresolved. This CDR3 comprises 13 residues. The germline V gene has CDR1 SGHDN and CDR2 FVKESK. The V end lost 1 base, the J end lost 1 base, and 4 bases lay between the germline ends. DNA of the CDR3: TGTGCCAGCAGCCAAGTGAGGAACACTGAAGCTTTCTTT. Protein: CASSQVRNTEAFF.

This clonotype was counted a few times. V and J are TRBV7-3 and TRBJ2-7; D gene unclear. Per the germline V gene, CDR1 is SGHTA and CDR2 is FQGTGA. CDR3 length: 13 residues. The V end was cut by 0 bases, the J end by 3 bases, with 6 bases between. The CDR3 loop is CASSLTPDYEQYF. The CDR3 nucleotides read TGTGCCAGCAGCTTAACGCCGGACTACGAGCAGTACTTC.

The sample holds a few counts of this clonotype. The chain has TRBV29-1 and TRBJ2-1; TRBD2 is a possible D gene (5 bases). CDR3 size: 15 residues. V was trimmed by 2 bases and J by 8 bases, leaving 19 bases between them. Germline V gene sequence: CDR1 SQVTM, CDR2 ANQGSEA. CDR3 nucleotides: TGCAGCGTTGAACTCGGGGTTGTTTCGGTGGATGAGCAGTTCTTC. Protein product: CSVELGVVSVDEQFF.

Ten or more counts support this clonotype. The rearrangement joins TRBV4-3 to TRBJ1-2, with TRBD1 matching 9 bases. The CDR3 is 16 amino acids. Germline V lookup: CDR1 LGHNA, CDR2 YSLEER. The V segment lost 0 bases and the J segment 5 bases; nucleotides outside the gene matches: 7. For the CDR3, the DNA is TGCGCCAGCAGCCAAGACCCGGGACAGGGAATTTATGGCTACACCTTC. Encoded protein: CASSQDPGQGIYGYTF.

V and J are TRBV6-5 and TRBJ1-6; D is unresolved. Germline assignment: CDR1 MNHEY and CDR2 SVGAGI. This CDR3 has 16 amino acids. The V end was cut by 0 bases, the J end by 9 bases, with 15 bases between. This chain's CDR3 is CASSYSTTGSLSPLHF. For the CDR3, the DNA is TGTGCCAGCAGTTACTCGACCACCGGGTCTCTTTCACCCCTCCACTTT.

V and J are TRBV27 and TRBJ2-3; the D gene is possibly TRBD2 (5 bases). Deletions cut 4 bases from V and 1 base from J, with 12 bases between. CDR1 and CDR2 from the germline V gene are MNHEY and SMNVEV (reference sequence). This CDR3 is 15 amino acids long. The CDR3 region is CASSSSVGGTDTQYF. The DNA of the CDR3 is TGTGCCAGCAGTTCCTCGGTGGGAGGCACAGATACGCAGTATTTT.

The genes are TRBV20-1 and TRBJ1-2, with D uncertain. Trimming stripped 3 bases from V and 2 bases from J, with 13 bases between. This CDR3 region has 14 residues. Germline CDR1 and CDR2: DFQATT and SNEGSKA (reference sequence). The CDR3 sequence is CSARAPSRNYGYTF. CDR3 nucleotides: TGCAGTGCTAGGGCGCCATCCAGGAACTATGGCTACACCTTC.

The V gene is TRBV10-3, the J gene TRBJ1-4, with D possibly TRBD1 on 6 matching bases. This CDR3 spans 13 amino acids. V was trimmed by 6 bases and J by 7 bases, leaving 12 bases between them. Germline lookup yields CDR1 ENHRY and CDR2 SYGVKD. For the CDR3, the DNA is TGTGCCATCAGGCCGGGACAAAGTGAAAAACTGTTTTTT. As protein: CAIRPGQSEKLFF.

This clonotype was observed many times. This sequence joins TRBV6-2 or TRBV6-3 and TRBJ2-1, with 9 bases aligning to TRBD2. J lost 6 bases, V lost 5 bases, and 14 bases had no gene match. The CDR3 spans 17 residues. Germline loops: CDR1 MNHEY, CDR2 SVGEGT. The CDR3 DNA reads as TGTGCCAGCAGTAACCCGCGGGGGGGCCGGCGGAGCAATGAGCAGTTCTTC. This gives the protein CASSNPRGGRRSNEQFF.

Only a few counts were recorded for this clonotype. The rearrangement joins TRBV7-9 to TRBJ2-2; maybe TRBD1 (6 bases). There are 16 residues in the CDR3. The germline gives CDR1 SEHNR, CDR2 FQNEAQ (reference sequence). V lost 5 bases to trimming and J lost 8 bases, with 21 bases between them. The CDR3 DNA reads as TGTGCCAGCAGCAAGATTGGAATGGGGGCCGCGGGGGAGCTGTTTTTT. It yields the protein CASSKIGMGAAGELFF.

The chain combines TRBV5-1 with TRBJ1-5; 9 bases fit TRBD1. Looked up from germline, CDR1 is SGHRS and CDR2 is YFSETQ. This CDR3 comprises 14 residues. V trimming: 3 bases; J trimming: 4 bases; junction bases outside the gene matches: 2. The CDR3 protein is CASSYGTGNQPQHF. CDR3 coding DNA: TGCGCCAGCAGCTACGGGACAGGGAATCAGCCCCAGCATTTT.

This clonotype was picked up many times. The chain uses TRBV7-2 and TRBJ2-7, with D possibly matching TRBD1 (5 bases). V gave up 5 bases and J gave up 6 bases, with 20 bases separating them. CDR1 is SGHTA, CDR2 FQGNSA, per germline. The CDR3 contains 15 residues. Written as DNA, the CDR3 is TGTGCCAGCAGCCCCAAGTCTCGGCAGGGAAGCGAGCAGTACTTC. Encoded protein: CASSPKSRQGSEQYF.

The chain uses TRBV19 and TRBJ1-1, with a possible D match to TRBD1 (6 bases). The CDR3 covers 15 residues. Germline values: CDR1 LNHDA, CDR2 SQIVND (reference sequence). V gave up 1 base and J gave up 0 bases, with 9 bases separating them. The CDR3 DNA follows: TGTGCCAGTAGTATAGTACGGACAGTGAACACTGAAGCTTTCTTT. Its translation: CASSIVRTVNTEAFF.

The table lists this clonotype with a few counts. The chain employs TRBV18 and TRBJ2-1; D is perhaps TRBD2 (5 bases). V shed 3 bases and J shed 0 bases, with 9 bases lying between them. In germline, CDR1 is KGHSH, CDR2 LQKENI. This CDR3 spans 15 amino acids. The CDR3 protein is CASSPQDYSYNEQFF. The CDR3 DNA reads TGTGCCAGCTCACCCCAAGACTACTCCTACAATGAGCAGTTCTTC.

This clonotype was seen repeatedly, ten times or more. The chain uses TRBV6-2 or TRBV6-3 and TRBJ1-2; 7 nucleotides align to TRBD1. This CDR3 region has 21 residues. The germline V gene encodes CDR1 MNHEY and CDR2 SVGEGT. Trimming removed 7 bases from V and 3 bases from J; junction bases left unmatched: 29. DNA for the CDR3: TGTGCCAGCACCCTTTTATGGGACAGCTGGATATCAGGGGCGCGTCACTATGGCTACACCTTC. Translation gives CASTLLWDSWISGARHYGYTF.

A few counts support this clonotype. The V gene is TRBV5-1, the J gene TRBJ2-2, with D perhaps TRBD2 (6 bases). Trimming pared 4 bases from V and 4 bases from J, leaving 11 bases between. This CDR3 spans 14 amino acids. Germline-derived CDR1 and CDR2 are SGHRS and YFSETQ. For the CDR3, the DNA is TGCGCCAGCAGCATGGGGGGAATCACCGGGGAGCTGTTTTTT. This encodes CASSMGGITGELFF.

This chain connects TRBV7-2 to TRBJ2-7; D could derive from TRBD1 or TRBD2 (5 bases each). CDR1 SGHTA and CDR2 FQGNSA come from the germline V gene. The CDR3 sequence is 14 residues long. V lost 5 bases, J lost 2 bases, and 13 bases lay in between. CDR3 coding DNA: TGTGCCAGCAGCGCCGCCGGGACGGCCTACGAGCAGTACTTC. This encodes CASSAAGTAYEQYF.